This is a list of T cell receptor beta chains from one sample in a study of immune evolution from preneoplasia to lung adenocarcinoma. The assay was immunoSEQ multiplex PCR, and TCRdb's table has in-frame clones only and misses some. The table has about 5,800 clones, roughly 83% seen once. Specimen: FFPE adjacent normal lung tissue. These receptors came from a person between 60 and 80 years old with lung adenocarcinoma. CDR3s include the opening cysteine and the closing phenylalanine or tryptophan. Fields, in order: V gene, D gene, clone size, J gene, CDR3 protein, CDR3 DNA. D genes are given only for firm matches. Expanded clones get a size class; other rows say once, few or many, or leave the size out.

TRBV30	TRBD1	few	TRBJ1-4	CALDRGKEKLFF	TGTGCCTTAGACAGGGGAAAGGAAAAACTGTTTTTT
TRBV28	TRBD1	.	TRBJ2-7	CASSLYPGTGVGSYEQYF	TGTGCCAGCAGTTTATACCCCGGGACAGGGGTGGGGAGCTACGAGCAGTACTTC
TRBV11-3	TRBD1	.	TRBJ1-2	CASSPAGGYGYTF	TGTGCCAGCAGCCCCGCAGGGGGCTATGGCTACACCTTC
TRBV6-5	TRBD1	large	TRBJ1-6	CASSYTTGDNSPLHF	TGTGCCAGCAGTTACACTACAGGGGATAATTCACCCCTCCACTTT
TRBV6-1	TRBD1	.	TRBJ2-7	CAITNTGTGGEQYF	TGTGCCATCACAAATACCGGGACAGGGGGAGAGCAGTACTTC
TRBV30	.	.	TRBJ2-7	CAWSWGSGSYEQYF	TGTGCCTGGAGTTGGGGCTCGGGCTCCTACGAGCAGTACTTC
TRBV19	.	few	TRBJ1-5	CATRGSNQPQHF	TGTGCCACTAGGGGTAGCAATCAGCCCCAGCATTTT
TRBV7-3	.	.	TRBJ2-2	CASSLPSSTGELFF	TGTGCCAGCAGCTTGCCCTCGAGCACCGGGGAGCTGTTTTTT
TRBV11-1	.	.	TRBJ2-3	CASSLPSGAGGTDTQYF	TGTGCCAGCAGCTTACCTTCAGGGGCCGGAGGTACAGATACGCAGTATTTT
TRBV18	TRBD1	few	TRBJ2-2	CASSPGTDYTGELFF	TGTGCCAGCTCCCCCGGGACAGACTACACCGGGGAGCTGTTTTTT
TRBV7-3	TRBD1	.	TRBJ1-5	CASSFLTGGTQPQHF	TGTGCCAGCAGCTTCCTGACAGGGGGAACTCAGCCCCAGCATTTT
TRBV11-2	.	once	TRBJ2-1	CASSLRGDMSYNEQFF	TGTGCCAGCAGCCTTAGGGGGGACATGTCCTACAATGAGCAGTTCTTC
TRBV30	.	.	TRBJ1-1	CAWSVAAMNTEAFF	TGTGCCTGGAGTGTGGCCGCCATGAACACTGAAGCTTTCTTT
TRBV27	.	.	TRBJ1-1	CASSVGGGATEAFF	TGTGCCAGCAGCGTCGGGGGAGGGGCTACTGAAGCTTTCTTT
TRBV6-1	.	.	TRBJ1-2	CASSERGESYGYTF	TGTGCCAGCAGTGAGCGGGGGGAAAGCTATGGCTACACCTTC
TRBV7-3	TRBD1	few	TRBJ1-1	CASSSGTGAEAFF	TGTGCCAGCAGCTCCGGGACAGGTGCTGAAGCTTTCTTT
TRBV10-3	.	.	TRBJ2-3	CAISEWGRVGQGDTQYF	TGTGCCATCAGTGAGTGGGGACGGGTTGGACAAGGAGATACGCAGTATTTT
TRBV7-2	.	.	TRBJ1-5	CASSLVSGGGRGNQPQHF	TGTGCCAGCAGCTTAGTTAGCGGGGGGGGGCGAGGCAATCAGCCCCAGCATTTT
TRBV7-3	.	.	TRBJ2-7	CASSLKVDRSYEQYF	TGTGCCAGCAGCTTAAAGGTAGACCGCTCCTACGAGCAGTACTTC
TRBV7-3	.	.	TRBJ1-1	CASSWTTNTEAFF	TGTGCCAGCAGCTGGACAACTAACACTGAAGCTTTCTTT
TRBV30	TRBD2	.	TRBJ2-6	CAWSVGVGGRAKGGANVLTF	TGTGCCTGGAGTGTAGGTGTGGGCGGGAGGGCCAAAGGTGGGGCCAACGTCCTGACTTTC
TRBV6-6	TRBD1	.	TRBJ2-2	CASSYNRGRNTGELFF	TGTGCCAGCAGTTACAACAGGGGGCGGAACACCGGGGAGCTGTTTTTT
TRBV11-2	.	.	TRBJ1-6	CASSSFDRNSPLHF	TGTGCCAGCAGCTCCTTCGACAGGAATTCACCCCTCCACTTT
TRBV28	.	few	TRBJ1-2	CASSLSPNYGYTF	TGTGCCAGCAGTTTATCCCCCAACTATGGCTACACCTTC
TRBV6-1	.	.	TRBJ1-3	CAIDELGSGNTIYF	TGTGCCATCGATGAACTAGGGTCTGGAAACACCATATATTTT
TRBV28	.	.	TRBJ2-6	CASYRPTGANVLTF	TGTGCCAGCTATCGGCCCACTGGGGCCAACGTCCTGACTTTC
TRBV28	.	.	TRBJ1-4	CASSQSSGGLSNEKLFF	TGTGCCAGCAGCCAGTCAAGTGGGGGTCTAAGTAATGAAAAACTGTTTTTT
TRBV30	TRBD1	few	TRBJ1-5	CAWKDRTRGLNQPQHF	TGTGCCTGGAAGGACAGGACTAGGGGTCTCAATCAGCCCCAGCATTTT
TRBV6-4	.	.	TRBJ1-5	CASSEGGQPQHF	TGTGCCAGCAGTGAGGGGGGTCAGCCCCAGCATTTT
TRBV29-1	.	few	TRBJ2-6	CSVGQSGANVLTF	TGCAGCGTCGGACAGAGTGGGGCCAACGTCCTGACTTTC
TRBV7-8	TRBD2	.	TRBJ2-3	CASSLAVLAGVERPDTQYF	TGTGCCAGCAGCTTAGCGGTACTAGCGGGAGTGGAAAGACCAGATACGCAGTATTTT
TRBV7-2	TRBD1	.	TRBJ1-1	CASSLGTATEAFF	TGTGCCAGCAGCCTTGGGACAGCTACTGAAGCTTTCTTT
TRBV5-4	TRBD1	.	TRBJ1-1	CASSPRQGLGNSEAFF	TGTGCCAGCAGCCCTCGACAGGGACTTGGTAATAGCGAAGCTTTCTTT
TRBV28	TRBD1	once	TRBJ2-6	CASSSPGQGKFSGANVLTF	TGTGCCAGCAGTTCGCCGGGACAGGGGAAATTCTCTGGGGCCAACGTCCTGACTTTC
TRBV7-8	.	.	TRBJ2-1	CASSLAQGPRVEQFF	TGTGCCAGCAGCTTAGCGCAGGGCCCTCGCGTTGAGCAGTTCTTC
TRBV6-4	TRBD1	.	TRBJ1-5	CASSDSGGPGGNQPQHF	TGTGCCAGCAGTGACTCAGGGGGCCCCGGGGGCAATCAGCCCCAGCATTTT
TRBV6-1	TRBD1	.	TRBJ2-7	CASRASGGGYEQYF	TGTGCCAGCAGAGCCTCAGGGGGCGGGTACGAGCAGTACTTC
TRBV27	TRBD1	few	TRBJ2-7	CASSLTGQGAYEQYF	TGTGCCAGCAGTTTAACAGGGCAGGGGGCCTACGAGCAGTACTTC
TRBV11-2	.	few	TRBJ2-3	CASSLGGLGDTQYF	TGTGCCAGCAGCTTAGGAGGGTTAGGTGATACGCAGTATTTT
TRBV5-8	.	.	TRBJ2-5	CASSLSTSVEPRETQYF	TGTGCCAGCAGCTTAAGTACGAGCGTCGAACCTCGAGAGACCCAGTACTTC
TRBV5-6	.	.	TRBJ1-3	CASSLGHLTPGNTIYF	TGTGCCAGCAGCTTGGGCCACCTCACCCCTGGAAACACCATATATTTT
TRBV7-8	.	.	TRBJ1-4	CASSPDGGRSEKLFF	TGTGCCAGCAGCCCAGATGGGGGCCGGAGTGAAAAACTGTTTTTT
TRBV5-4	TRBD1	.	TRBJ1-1	CASSSASRGRRTEAFF	TGTGCCAGCAGCTCCGCCAGCAGGGGGCGACGCACTGAAGCTTTCTTT
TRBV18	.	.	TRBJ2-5	CASSDQETQYF	TGTGCCAGCTCAGACCAAGAGACCCAGTACTTC
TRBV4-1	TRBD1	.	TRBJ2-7	CASRPGGQGTYEQYF	TGCGCCAGCAGACCGGGGGGACAGGGGACCTACGAGCAGTACTTC
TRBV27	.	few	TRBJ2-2	CASSLPGRGELFF	TGTGCCAGCAGTTTACCTGGGCGTGGGGAGCTGTTTTTT
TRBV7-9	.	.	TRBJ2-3	CASSLERGSTDTQYF	TGTGCCAGCAGCTTAGAGAGGGGCAGCACAGATACGCAGTATTTT
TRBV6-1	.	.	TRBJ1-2	CASSEEGLDGYTF	TGTGCCAGCAGTGAAGAGGGTTTGGATGGCTACACCTTC
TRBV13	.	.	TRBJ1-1	CASSRGDTEAFF	TGTGCCAGCAGTCGAGGGGACACTGAAGCTTTCTTT
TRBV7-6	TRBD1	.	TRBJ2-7	CASSLEGQPPYEQYF	TGTGCCAGCAGCTTAGAGGGACAGCCCCCCTACGAGCAGTACTTC
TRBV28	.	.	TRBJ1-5	CASSFSSNQPQHF	TGTGCCAGCAGTTTCAGTAGCAATCAGCCCCAGCATTTT
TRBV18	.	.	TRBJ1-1	CASSPPSRGSNTEAFF	TGTGCCAGCTCACCACCGTCCAGGGGTTCAAACACTGAAGCTTTCTTT
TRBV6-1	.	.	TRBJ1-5	CASSALSNQPQHF	TGTGCCAGCAGTGCCCTAAGCAATCAGCCCCAGCATTTT
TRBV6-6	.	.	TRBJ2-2	CASSYSGGTGELFF	TGTGCCAGCAGTTACTCTGGGGGCACCGGGGAGCTGTTTTTT
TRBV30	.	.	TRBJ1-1	CAWRGGGTTEAFF	TGTGCCTGGAGAGGGGGGGGGACTACTGAAGCTTTCTTT
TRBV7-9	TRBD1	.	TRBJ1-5	CASSQNSFGTGDQPQHF	TGTGCCAGCAGCCAAAACAGCTTCGGGACAGGGGATCAGCCCCAGCATTTT
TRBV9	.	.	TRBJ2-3	CASSVVHRTDTQYF	TGTGCCAGCAGCGTAGTTCATCGCACAGATACGCAGTATTTT
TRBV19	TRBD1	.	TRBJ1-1	CASSSDRGATEAFF	TGTGCCAGTAGTAGCGACAGGGGAGCTACTGAAGCTTTCTTT